This TCR beta chain was recorded in a study of CD8+ T cells in alopecia areata. Treatment noted: oral pan-JAK inhibitor, 5-10 mg twice daily. This clone was seen a few times. As the sequencing template, cDNA was produced by extracting RNA and reverse transcribing it. Profiling relied on immunoSEQ multiplex PCR, and the TCRdb table lists in-frame clones only, not all of them. The repertoire has about 210,000 clones, under 70% of them found once; the top ten carry roughly 4.2%. V was pared by 6 bases and J by 2 bases, with 10 bases of the junction left unmatched. CDR3 length: 15 residues. CDR1 MNHNY and CDR2 SVGAGI come from the germline V gene (reference sequence).

The receptor was derived from a human donor with alopecia areata. Sequences were derived from CD4+ T cells sorted from blood, sampled at week 4, from a patient treated with tofacitinib. The V gene is TRBV6-6, the J gene TRBJ2-7, with 7 bases aligning to TRBD1. The chain's CDR3 is CASRTEQGYAYEQYF. CDR3 coding DNA: TGTGCCAGCAGAACCGAACAGGGGTACGCCTACGAGCAGTACTTC.